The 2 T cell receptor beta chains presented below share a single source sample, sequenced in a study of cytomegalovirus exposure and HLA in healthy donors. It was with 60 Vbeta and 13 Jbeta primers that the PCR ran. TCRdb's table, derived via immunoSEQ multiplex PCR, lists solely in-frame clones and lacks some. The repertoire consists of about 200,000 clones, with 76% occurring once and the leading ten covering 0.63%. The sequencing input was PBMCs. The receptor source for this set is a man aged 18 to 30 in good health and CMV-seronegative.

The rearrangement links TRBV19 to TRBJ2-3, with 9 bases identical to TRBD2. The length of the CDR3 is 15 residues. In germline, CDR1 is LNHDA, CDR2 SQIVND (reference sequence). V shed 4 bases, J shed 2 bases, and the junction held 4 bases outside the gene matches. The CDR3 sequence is CASSRAGGPTDTQYF. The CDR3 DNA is TGTGCCAGTAGTAGAGCGGGAGGCCCCACAGATACGCAGTATTTT.

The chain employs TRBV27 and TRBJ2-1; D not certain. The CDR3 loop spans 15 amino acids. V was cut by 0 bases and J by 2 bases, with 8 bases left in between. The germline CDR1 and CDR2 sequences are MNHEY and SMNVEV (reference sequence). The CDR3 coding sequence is TGTGCCAGCAGTTTATCCTACAGTCCCTACAATGAGCAGTTCTTC. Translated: CASSLSYSPYNEQFF.